The 21 T cell receptor beta chains presented below share a single source sample, sequenced in a study of T cell responses to AZD1222 COVID-19 vaccine. Measured with immunoSEQ multiplex PCR; TCRdb has only the in-frame clones, and not every one. The repertoire has around 120,000 clones, around 84% of them found once; the top ten carry about 25%. Material: peripheral blood, obtained 28 days after the second AZD1222 dose. These receptors originate from an adult who received the AZD1222 COVID-19 vaccine.

The chain links TRBV19 to TRBJ1-5; TRBD1 matches at 8 bases. In germline, CDR1 is LNHDA, CDR2 SQIVND (reference sequence). CDR3 size: 13 residues. CDR3 residues: CASRGRIGQPQHF. The CDR3 DNA sequence: TGTGCTTCCAGGGGGCGAATCGGTCAGCCCCAGCATTTT.

V and J are TRBV5-1 and TRBJ2-3, with 9 bases that match TRBD2. The germline CDR1 and CDR2 sequences are SGHRS and YFSETQ. J gave up 4 bases and V 3 bases, and 6 bases lay outside the gene matches. This CDR3 has 15 amino acids. The CDR3 DNA follows: TGCGCCAGCAGCTCGTCTAGCGGGGACTCAGATACGCAGTATTTT. It specifies CASSSSSGDSDTQYF.

The V gene is TRBV2, the J gene TRBJ2-7; 7 nucleotides align to TRBD1. The CDR3 is made up of 14 amino acids. Germline values: CDR1 SNHLY, CDR2 FYNNEI. The V segment lost 7 bases and the J segment 1 base; nucleotides outside the gene matches: 7. CDR3 region: CASTSDRLSYEQYF. Written as DNA, the CDR3 is TGTGCCAGCACTTCGGACAGGCTATCCTACGAGCAGTACTTC.

This chain links TRBV4-2 with TRBJ1-5, with 7 bases lining up with TRBD1. The germline CDR1 and CDR2 sequences are LGHNA and YNFKEQ. Germline trimming cut 3 bases from V and 0 bases from J; bases unmatched to any gene: 8. This CDR3 contains 17 residues. The CDR3: CASSHTAGQSSNQPQHF. In DNA form, the CDR3 reads TGTGCCAGCAGCCATACTGCGGGACAGAGTAGCAATCAGCCCCAGCATTTT.

V usage is TRBV10-1 and J usage is TRBJ2-2; D is possibly TRBD1 (6 bases). The CDR3 is made up of 15 amino acids. Germline V gene data show CDR1 as WNHNN and CDR2 as SYGVQD (reference sequence). V lost 4 bases and J lost 6, with 15 bases in between. The CDR3 DNA reads as TGCGCCAGCAGTGCCTCCGGGACACCGTCCGGGGAGCTGTTTTTT. It codes for CASSASGTPSGELFF.

This sequence joins TRBV5-1 and TRBJ1-3; possibly TRBD1 for D (6 bases). The CDR3 covers 15 residues. The V and J ends lost 3 bases and 4 bases respectively, with 14 bases between them. Germline CDR1 is SGHRS and CDR2 is YFSETQ. The CDR3, as DNA: TGCGCCAGCAGCTATTTCGGGGGCCGCGGAAACACCATATATTTT. It translates to CASSYFGGRGNTIYF.

The chain is built from TRBV4-2 and TRBJ1-2; no clear D. CDR1 and CDR2 from the germline V gene are LGHNA and YNFKEQ. V lost 1 base, J lost 0 bases, and 15 bases lay in between. This CDR3 is built from 17 residues. Written as DNA, the CDR3 is TGTGCCAGCAGCCAAGTTTTGGCAGGTTCAGCTAACTATGGCTACACCTTC. This translates into CASSQVLAGSANYGYTF.

The V call is TRBV4-1, the J call TRBJ2-7; 7 bases agree with TRBD2. Germline CDR1 reads MGHRA; CDR2 reads YSYEKL. The CDR3 has 15 amino acids. V lost 4 bases to trimming and J lost 4 bases; unmatched junction nucleotides: 10. CDR3 DNA: TGCGCCAGCAGCCTTACGATGCAGCGGGAATACGAGCAGTACTTC. It specifies CASSLTMQREYEQYF.

The V gene is TRBV7-2, the J gene TRBJ2-7, with 7 bases that match TRBD2. J was trimmed by 4 bases and V by 0 bases; bases with no gene match: 15. This CDR3 comprises 18 residues. The V gene's germline CDR1 is SGHTA and CDR2 FQGNSA. The CDR3 loop reads CASSLAGSGRGTFYEQYF. In DNA, the CDR3 is TGTGCCAGCAGCTTAGCGGGCTCGGGGCGGGGGACTTTTTACGAGCAGTACTTC. The full variable domain, with the rest looked up from reference TRBV7-2 and TRBJ2-7, is GAGVSQSPSNKVTEKGKDVELRCDPISGHTALYWYRQSLGQGLEFLIYFQGNSAPDKSGLPSDRFSAERTGGSVSTLTIQRTQQEDSAVYLCASSLAGSGRGTFYEQYFGPGTRLTVT.

Worth noting for this clone: One junction end does not reproduce the germline sequence, and a read error may be involved. The chain is built from TRBV7-7 and TRBJ2-7; D unresolved. The V gene's germline CDR1 is SSHAT and CDR2 FNYEAQ (reference sequence). The CDR3 extends over 13 amino acids. CDR3 in amino acids: CASSLTLGYEQYF. The DNA of the CDR3 is TGTGCTAGCAGCTTAACACTGGGCTACGAGCAGTACTTC.

The chain uses TRBV5-5 and TRBJ2-1, with unresolved D. CDR1 is SGHKS, CDR2 YYEKEE, per germline (reference sequence). V was cut by 0 bases and J by 9 bases, with 19 bases left in between. The CDR3 extends over 16 amino acids. In nucleotides, the CDR3 is TGTGCCAGCAGCTTGGATTGGGTGCCTCGAGCTGGTGAGCAGTTCTTC. Translation gives CASSLDWVPRAGEQFF.

The CDR3 DNA reads TGTGCCAGCAGTGAAGCGCTTCGGTGGGCGGACAATTCACCCCTCCACTTT. Its protein is CASSEALRWADNSPLHF. This chain connects TRBV6-1 to TRBJ1-6; D call uncertain. V lost 0 bases and J lost 7, with 16 bases in between. CDR1 and CDR2 (germline): MNHNS, SASEGT. CDR3 size: 17 residues.

The chain combines TRBV3-1 (or the pseudogene TRBV3-2) with TRBJ2-2; D is uncertain. Trimming pared 0 bases from V and 4 bases from J, leaving 9 bases between. This CDR3 region has 15 residues. From germline, CDR1 is LGHDT and CDR2 YNNKEL (reference sequence). CDR3 protein: CASSQEDVGTGELFF. The CDR3, as DNA: TGTGCCAGCAGCCAAGAGGACGTGGGCACCGGGGAGCTGTTTTTT.

The chain joins TRBV3-1 (or the pseudogene TRBV3-2) to TRBJ2-3; TRBD1 aligns across 9 bases. CDR1 and CDR2 (germline): LGHDT, YNNKEL (reference sequence). J lost 3 bases, V lost 3 bases, and 4 bases had no gene match. This CDR3 has 15 amino acids. In DNA, the CDR3 is TGTGCCAGCAGCCAGAACAGGGGGCGAACAGATACGCAGTATTTT. It encodes CASSQNRGRTDTQYF.

The chain uses TRBV19 and TRBJ2-7; D is possibly TRBD2 (7 bases). The CDR3 consists of 15 residues. With 3 bases removed from V and 2 bases from J, the gap between germline ends came to 14 bases. The germline gives CDR1 LNHDA, CDR2 SQIVND (reference sequence). The DNA of the CDR3 is TGTGCCAGTAGTATCGGTGGGGGGGCACCCTACGAGCAGTACTTC. Protein product: CASSIGGGAPYEQYF.

The chain is built from TRBV11-2 and TRBJ1-6; 7 nucleotides line up with TRBD1. Trimming at V came to 5 bases and at J to 7 bases, leaving 2 bases not matched to a gene. The germline CDR1 and CDR2 sequences are SGHAT and FQNNGV. The CDR3 is 13 residues long. The CDR3 DNA reads TGTGCCAGCAGCGGGACAGAGAATTCACCCCTCCACTTT. This gives the protein CASSGTENSPLHF.

This clone was observed a single time. This chain joins TRBV19 and TRBJ1-4, with D uncertain. This CDR3 comprises 15 residues. V was shortened by 3 bases and J by 0 bases, with 8 bases between the two germline ends. Germline V gene data show CDR1 as LNHDA and CDR2 as SQIVND (reference sequence). The DNA for the CDR3 is TGTGCCAGTAGTATCGGCGTTGCAACTAATGAAAAACTGTTTTTT. Encoded protein: CASSIGVATNEKLFF.

The gene calls are TRBV6-1 and TRBJ1-2; D uncertain. V was shortened by 2 bases and J by 6 bases, with 16 bases between the two germline ends. The CDR3 has 15 residues. From germline, CDR1 is MNHNS and CDR2 SASEGT. The CDR3 region is CASSERAWGGNGYTF. The CDR3 DNA sequence: TGTGCCAGCAGTGAACGGGCTTGGGGAGGGAATGGCTACACCTTC.

This chain connects TRBV15 to TRBJ1-5; TRBD1 agrees at 8 bases. Germline CDR1 LNHNV, CDR2 YYDKDF (reference sequence). This CDR3 is built from 14 residues. V shed 3 bases, J shed 5 bases, and the junction held 3 bases outside the gene matches. The CDR3 spells CATSRDRADQPQHF. The CDR3 DNA reads as TGTGCCACCAGCAGGGACAGGGCCGATCAGCCCCAGCATTTT.

The V gene is TRBV4-3, the J gene TRBJ2-4; D remains ambiguous. The CDR3 covers 14 residues. The ends were cut back, 0 bases at V and 8 bases at J, with 11 bases in the middle. The germline CDR1 and CDR2 sequences are LGHNA and YSLEER. The CDR3 is CASSQDRAADIQYF. The CDR3 coding sequence is TGCGCCAGCAGCCAAGATCGAGCTGCAGACATTCAGTACTTC.

V is TRBV14 and J is TRBJ2-2; 9 bases line up with TRBD1. Losses at the gene ends were 8 bases for V and 9 bases for J; bases not matched to a gene: 13. There are 15 residues in the CDR3. Germline V lookup: CDR1 SGHDN, CDR2 FVKESK. For the CDR3, the DNA is TGTGCCAGCCCTAGGGAACAGGGGGCAAGACGGGAGCTGTTTTTT. As protein: CASPREQGARRELFF.